The count of the clone carrying this TCR beta chain is one. The sample is drawn from a study of blood T cell repertoires in COVID-19. Sequencing used immunoSEQ multiplex PCR; TCRdb keeps in-frame clones, though not all of them. The sample carries 130,000 to 150,000 clones, just under 80% recorded once. The sequencing sample was made of peripheral blood. This clonotype originated in a woman aged 55-69 years with acute or convalescent COVID-19.

CDR3 sequence: CASSYPSGELFF. The CDR3 nucleotides are TGTGCCAGCAGTTATCCCTCGGGGGAGCTGTTTTTT. The chain joins TRBV6-1 to TRBJ2-2; D call uncertain. This CDR3 is built from 12 residues. Germline CDR1 MNHNS, CDR2 SASEGT. V dropped 5 bases and J dropped 8 bases, with 9 bases sitting between them.